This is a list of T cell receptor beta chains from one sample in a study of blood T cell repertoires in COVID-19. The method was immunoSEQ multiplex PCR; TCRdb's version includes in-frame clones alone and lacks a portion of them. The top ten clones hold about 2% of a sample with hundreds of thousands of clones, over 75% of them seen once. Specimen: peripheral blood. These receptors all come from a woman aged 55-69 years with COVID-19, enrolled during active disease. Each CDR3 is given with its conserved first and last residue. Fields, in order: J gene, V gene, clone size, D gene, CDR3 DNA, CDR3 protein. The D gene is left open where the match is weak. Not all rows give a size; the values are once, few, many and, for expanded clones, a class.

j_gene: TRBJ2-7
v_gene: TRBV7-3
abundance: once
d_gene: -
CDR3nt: TGTGCCAGCAGCCCCACAGGAGTAAGCGAGCAGTACTTC
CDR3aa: CASSPTGVSEQYF

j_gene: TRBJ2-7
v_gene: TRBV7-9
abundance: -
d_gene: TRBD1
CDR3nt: TGTGCCAGCAGCTTAGTCTCCGGGACAGGGGGCTCCGAGCAGTACTTC
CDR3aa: CASSLVSGTGGSEQYF

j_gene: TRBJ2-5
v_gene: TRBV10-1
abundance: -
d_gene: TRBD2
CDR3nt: TGCGCCAGCAGTGAGGGGGCAGCGGGGGACCTGAGGACCCAGTACTTC
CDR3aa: CASSEGAAGDLRTQYF

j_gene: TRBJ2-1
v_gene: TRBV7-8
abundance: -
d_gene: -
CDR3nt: TGTGCCAGCAGCTTAGTTCCAGGAACCTACAATGAGCAGTTCTTC
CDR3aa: CASSLVPGTYNEQFF

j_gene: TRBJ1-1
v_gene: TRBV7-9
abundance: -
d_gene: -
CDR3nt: TGTGCCAGCAGCTTGGACAGAAGGGTGTATGGGAACACTGAAGCTTTCTTT
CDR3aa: CASSLDRRVYGNTEAFF

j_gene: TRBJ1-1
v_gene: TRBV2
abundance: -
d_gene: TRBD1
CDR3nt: TGTGCCAGCAAGGGGGACAGGGGGAATGAAGGAGCTTTCTTT
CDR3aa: CASKGDRGNEGAFF

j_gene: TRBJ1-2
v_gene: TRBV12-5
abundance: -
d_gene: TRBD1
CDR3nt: TGTGCTAGTGGTTTGGGGACAGGATCTTATGGCTACACCTTC
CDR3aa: CASGLGTGSYGYTF

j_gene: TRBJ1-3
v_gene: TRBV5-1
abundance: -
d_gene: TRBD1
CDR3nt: TGCGCCAGCAGCTTCTCAGGGGGTGATGGAAACACCATATATTTT
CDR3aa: CASSFSGGDGNTIYF

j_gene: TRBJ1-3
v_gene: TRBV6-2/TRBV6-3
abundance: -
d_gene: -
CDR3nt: TGTGCCAGCAGTTACTCGAATTTCTACTCTGGAAACACCATATATTTT
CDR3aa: CASSYSNFYSGNTIYF

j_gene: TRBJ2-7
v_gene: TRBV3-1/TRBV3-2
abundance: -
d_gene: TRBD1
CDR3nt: TGTGCCAGCAGTCCCTGGACAGGGATGACCTACGAGCAGTACTTC
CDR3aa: CASSPWTGMTYEQYF

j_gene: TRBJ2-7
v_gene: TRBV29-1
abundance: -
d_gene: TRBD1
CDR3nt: TGCAGCGTCGCGGGACAGGGGCTGCGCGAGCAGTACTTC
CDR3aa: CSVAGQGLREQYF

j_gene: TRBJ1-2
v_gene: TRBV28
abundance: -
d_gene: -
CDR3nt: TGTGCCAGCAGCCGACCCAGGGCGACGGGTGGCTACACCTTC
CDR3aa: CASSRPRATGGYTF

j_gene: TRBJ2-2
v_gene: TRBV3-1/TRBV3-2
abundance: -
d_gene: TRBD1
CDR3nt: TGTGCCAGCAGGCACGGGACAGGGAACACCGGGGAGCTGTTTTTT
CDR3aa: CASRHGTGNTGELFF

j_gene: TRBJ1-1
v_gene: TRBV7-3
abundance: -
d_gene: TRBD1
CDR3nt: TGTGCCAGCAGCCCGACAGGGGACACTGAAGCTTTCTTT
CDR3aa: CASSPTGDTEAFF

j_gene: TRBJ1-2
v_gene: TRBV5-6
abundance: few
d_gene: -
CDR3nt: TGTGCCAGCAGCTTGGATAGAGAGGCGTGGGGCTACACCTTC
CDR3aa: CASSLDREAWGYTF

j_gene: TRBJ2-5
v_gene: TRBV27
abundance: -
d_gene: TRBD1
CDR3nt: TGTGCCAGCAGTATGACAGGGGCGTCGGAGACCCAGTACTTC
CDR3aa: CASSMTGASETQYF

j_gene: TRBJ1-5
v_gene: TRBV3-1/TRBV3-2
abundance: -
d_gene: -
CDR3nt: TGTGCCAGCAGCCAAGGGTGGGGCGGGGGACAGCCCCAGCATTTT
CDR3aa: CASSQGWGGGQPQHF

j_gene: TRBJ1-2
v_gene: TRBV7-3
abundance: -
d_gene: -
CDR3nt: TGTGCCAGCAGTAGCGGAGGGTTGTATGGCTACACCTTC
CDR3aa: CASSSGGLYGYTF

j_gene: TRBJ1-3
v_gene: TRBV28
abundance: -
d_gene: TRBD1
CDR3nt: TGTGCCAGCAGTCGACAGGGGCTGGGCTACGGCTCTGGAAACACCATATATTTT
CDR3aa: CASSRQGLGYGSGNTIYF

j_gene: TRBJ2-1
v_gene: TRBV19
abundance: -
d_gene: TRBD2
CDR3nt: TGTGCCAGTAGTTCTGGACTAGCGGGGGGAGTCAATGAGCAGTTCTTC
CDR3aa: CASSSGLAGGVNEQFF

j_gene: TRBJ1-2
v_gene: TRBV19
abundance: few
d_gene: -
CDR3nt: TGTGCCAGTAGCGCCACAGGGAATGGCTACACCTTC
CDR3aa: CASSATGNGYTF

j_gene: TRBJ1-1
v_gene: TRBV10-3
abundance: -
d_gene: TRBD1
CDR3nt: TGTGCCATCAGTGAACAGGGGGCCCCCACTGAAGCTTTCTTT
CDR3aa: CAISEQGAPTEAFF

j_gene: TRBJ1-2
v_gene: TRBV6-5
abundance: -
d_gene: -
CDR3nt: TGTGCCAGCCGGGACATCTTTGGGGCCACCTTC
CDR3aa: CASRDIFGATF

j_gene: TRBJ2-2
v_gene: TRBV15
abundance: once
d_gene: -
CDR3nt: TGTGCCACCAGCAGCCCTAGGGGGAACACCGGGGAGCTGTTTTTT
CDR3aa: CATSSPRGNTGELFF

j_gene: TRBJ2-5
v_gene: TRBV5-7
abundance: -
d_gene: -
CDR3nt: TGTGCCAGCAGCTTGGCTTTAAAGGGAGGAGAGACCCAGTACTTC
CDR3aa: CASSLALKGGETQYF